The sequence of this T cell receptor beta chain was determined in a study of T cells after yellow fever vaccination. Across the study: SMART-Seq v4 Ultra Low Input prepared libraries from low-cell fractions.

This clonotype was counted only a few times. Its specificity is unknown. Study outcomes and limitations: A minor fraction of clonotypes spanned both CD4 and CD8 compartments.

This CDR3 spans 15 amino acids. The V gene's germline CDR1 is MGHRA and CDR2 YSYEKL. V dropped 2 bases and J dropped 0 bases, with 7 bases sitting between them. Each CDR3 protein gets one entry after TCRdb re-called the 5' RACE reads with MiXCR. The top ten hold around 20% of the sample, which has over 300,000 distinct CDR3 sequences, around 3.6% seen once. The receptor was derived from a man younger than 30 who received the YFV17D yellow fever vaccine. The chain employs TRBV4-1 and TRBJ2-2; D not resolved. Sequences were derived from PBMCs, sampled on the day of the yellow fever booster vaccination. In DNA form, the CDR3 reads TGCGCCAGCAGCCAACAGGCCGCGAACACCGGGGAGCTGTTTTTT. This gives the protein CASSQQAANTGELFF.